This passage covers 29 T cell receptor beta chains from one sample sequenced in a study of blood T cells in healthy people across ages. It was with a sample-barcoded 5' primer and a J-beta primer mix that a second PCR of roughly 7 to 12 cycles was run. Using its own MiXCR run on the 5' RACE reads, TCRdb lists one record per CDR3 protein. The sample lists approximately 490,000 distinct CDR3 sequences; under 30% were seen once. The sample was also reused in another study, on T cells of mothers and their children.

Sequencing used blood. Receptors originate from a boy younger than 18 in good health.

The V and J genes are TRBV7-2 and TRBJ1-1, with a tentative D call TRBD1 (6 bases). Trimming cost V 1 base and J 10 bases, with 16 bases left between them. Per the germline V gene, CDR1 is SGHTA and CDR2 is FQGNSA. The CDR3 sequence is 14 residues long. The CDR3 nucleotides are TGTGCCAGCAGCTTAGGAGGAACAGGGTATCCAGCTTTCTTT. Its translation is CASSLGGTGYPAFF.

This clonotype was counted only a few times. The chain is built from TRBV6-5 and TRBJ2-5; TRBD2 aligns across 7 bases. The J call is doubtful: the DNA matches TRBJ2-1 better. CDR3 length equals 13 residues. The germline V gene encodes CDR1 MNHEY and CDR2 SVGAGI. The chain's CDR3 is CASSYGSGGEQFF. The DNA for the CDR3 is TGTGCCAGCAGTTACGGTTCGGGGGGTGAGCAGTTCTTC.

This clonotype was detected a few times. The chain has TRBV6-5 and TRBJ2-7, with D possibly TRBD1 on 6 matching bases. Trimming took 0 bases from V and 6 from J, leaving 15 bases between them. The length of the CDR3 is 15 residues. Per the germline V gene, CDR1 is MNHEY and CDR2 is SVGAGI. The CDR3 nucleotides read TGTGCCAGCAGTTACTCGAACAGGGTCGACATCGAGCAGTACTTC. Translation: CASSYSNRVDIEQYF.

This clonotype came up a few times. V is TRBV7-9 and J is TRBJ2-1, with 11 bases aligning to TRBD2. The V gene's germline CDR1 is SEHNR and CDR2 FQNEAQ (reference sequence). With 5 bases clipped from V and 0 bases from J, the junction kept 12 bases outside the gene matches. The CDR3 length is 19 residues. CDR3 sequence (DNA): TGTGCCAGCAGCGCCCCGGGACTAGCGGCCCTGAGCTCCTACAATGAGCAGTTCTTC. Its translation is CASSAPGLAALSSYNEQFF.

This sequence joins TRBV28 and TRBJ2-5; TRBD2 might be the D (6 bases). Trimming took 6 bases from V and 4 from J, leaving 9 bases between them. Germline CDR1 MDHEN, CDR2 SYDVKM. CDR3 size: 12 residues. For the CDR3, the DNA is TGTGCCAGCAGACGGGACTTAGAGACCCAGTACTTC. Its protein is CASRRDLETQYF.

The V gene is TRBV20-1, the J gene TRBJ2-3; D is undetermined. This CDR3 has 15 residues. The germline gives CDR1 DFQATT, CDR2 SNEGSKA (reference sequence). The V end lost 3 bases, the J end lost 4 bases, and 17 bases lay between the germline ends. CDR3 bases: TGCAGTGCTAGCCTGGCCTTAGGCGTGGCAGATACGCAGTATTTT. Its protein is CSASLALGVADTQYF.

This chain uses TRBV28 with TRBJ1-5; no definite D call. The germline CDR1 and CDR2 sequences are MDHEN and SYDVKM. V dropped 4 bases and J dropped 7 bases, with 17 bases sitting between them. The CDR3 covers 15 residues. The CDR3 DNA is TGTGCCAGCAGTTCCTTAGGTGAGGGAAGACAGCCCCAGCATTTT. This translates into CASSSLGEGRQPQHF.

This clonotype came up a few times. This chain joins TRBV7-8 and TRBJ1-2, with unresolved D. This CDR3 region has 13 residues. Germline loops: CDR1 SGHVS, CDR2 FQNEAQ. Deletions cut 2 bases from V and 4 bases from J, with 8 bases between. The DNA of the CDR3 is TGTGCCAGCAGCTTACGCGAGGGCTATGGCTACACCTTC. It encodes CASSLREGYGYTF.

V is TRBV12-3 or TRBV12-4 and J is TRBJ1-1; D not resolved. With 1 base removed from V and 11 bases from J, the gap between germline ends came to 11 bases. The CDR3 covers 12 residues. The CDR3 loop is CASSLGPNEAFF. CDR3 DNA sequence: TGTGCCAGCAGTTTAGGTCCCAACGAGGCTTTCTTT.

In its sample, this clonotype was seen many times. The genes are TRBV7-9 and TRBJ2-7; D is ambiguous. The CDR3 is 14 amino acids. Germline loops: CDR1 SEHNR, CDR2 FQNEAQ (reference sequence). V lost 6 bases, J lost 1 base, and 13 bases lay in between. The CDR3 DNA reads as TGTGCCAGCAGTCATCGAGACTTGTCCTACGAGCAGTACTTC. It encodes CASSHRDLSYEQYF.

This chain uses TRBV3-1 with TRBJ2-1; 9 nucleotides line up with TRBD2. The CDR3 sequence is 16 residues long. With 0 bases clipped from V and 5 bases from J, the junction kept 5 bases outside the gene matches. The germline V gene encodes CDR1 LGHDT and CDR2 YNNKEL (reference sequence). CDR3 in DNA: TGTGCCAGCAGCCAAGAATGGCTAGCGGGAAACAATGAGCAGTTCTTC. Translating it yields CASSQEWLAGNNEQFF.

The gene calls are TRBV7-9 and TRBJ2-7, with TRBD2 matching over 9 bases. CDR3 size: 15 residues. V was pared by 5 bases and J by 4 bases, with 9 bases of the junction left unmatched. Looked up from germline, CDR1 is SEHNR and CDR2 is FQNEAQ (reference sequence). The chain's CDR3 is CASSPPNSGSYEQYF. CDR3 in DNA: TGTGCCAGCAGCCCACCTAATAGCGGGAGTTACGAGCAGTACTTC.

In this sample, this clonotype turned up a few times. In DNA, the CDR3 is TGTGCCAGCAGCCCCTGGGGGCTAGCGGGCACAGATACGCAGTATTTT. It translates to CASSPWGLAGTDTQYF. The chain has TRBV7-2 and TRBJ2-3, with D perhaps matching TRBD2 (7 bases). The CDR3 contains 16 residues. Germline CDR1 reads SGHTA; CDR2 reads FQGNSA. Trimming pared 5 bases from V and 1 base from J, leaving 16 bases between.

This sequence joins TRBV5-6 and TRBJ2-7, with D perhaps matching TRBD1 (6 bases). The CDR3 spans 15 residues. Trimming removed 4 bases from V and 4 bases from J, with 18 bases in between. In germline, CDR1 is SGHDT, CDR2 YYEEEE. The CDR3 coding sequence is TGTGCCAGCAGCCACGAGGGGGTTGGGTTATACGAGCAGTACTTC. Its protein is CASSHEGVGLYEQYF.

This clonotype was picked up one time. The CDR3, as DNA: TGCAGCGCGCCGGACTATACAGGGGGCGGGGAGACCCAGTACTTC. Its translation: CSAPDYTGGGETQYF. The chain couples TRBV29-1 to TRBJ2-5, with 9 bases identical to TRBD1. V gave up 7 bases and J gave up 5 bases; unmatched junction bases: 14. The CDR3 length is 15 residues. Germline CDR1 SQVTM, CDR2 ANQGSEA.

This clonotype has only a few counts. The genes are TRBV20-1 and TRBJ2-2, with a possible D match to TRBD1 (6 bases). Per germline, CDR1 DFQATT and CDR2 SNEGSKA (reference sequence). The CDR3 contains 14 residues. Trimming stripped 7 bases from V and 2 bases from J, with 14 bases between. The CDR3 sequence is CSVVGQPNTGELFF. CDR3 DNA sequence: TGCAGTGTCGTCGGACAGCCCAACACCGGGGAGCTGTTTTTT.

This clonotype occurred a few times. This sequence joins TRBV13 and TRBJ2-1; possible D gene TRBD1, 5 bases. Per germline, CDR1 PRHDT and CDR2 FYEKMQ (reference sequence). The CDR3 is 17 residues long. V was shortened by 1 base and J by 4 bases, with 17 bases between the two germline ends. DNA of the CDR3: TGTGCCAGCAGCTTAGCCCCCTGGGGCGCAGGGTACAATGAGCAGTTCTTC. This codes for CASSLAPWGAGYNEQFF. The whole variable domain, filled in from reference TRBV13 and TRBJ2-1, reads AAGVIQSPRHLIKEKRETATLKCYPIPRHDTVYWYQQGPGQDPQFLISFYEKMQSDKGSIPDRFSAQQFSDYHSELNMSSLELGDSALYFCASSLAPWGAGYNEQFFGPGTRLTVL.

CDR3 sequence (DNA): TGTGCCAGCAGCCCCGGACATACCTACGAGCAGTACTTC. This sequence encodes CASSPGHTYEQYF. The chain recombines TRBV27 with TRBJ2-7; D is possibly TRBD1 (5 bases). Germline V lookup: CDR1 MNHEY, CDR2 SMNVEV (reference sequence). V was shortened by 6 bases and J by 2 bases, with 11 bases between the two germline ends. This CDR3 spans 13 amino acids.

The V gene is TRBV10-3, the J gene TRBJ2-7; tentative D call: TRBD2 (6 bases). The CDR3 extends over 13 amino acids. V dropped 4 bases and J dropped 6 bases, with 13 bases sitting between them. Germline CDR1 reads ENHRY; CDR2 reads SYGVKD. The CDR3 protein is CAISAPGVIEQYF. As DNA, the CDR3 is TGTGCCATCAGTGCCCCGGGGGTGATCGAGCAGTACTTC.

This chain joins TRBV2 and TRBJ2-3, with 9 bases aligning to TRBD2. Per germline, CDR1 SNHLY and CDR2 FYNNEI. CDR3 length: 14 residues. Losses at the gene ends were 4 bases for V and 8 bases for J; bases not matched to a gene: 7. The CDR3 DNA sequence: TGTGCCAGCAGTGTAGGACTAGCGTACGTTACGCAGTATTTT. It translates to CASSVGLAYVTQYF.

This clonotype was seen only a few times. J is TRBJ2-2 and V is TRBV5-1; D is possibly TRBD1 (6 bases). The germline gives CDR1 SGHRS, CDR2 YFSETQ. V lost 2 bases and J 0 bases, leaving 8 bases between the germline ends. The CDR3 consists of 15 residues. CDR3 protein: CASSFQGPNTGELFF. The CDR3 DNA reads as TGCGCCAGCAGCTTCCAGGGGCCGAACACCGGGGAGCTGTTTTTT.

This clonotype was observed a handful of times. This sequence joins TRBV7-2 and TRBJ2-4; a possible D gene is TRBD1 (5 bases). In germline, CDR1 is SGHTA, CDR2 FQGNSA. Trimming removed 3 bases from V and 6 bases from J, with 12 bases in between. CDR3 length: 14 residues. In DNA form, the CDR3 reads TGTGCCAGCAGCTTCCGGACATGGTTAAACATTCAGTACTTC. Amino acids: CASSFRTWLNIQYF. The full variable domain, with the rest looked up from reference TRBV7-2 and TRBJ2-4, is GAGVSQSPSNKVTEKGKDVELRCDPISGHTALYWYRQSLGQGLEFLIYFQGNSAPDKSGLPSDRFSAERTGGSVSTLTIQRTQQEDSAVYLCASSFRTWLNIQYFGAGTRLSVL.

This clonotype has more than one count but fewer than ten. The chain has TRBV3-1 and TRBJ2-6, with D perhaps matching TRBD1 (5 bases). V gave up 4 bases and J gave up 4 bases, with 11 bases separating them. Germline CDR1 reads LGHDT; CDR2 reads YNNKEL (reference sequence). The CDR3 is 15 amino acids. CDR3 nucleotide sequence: TGTGCCAGCAGCCCGGACACACTGGGGGCCAACGTCCTGACTTTC. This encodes CASSPDTLGANVLTF.

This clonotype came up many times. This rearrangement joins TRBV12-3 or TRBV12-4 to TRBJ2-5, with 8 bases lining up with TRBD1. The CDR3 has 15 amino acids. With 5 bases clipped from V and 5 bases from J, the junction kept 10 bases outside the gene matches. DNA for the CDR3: TGTGCCAGCAGTACCCGGACAGGGAACATGGAGACCCAGTACTTC. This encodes CASSTRTGNMETQYF.

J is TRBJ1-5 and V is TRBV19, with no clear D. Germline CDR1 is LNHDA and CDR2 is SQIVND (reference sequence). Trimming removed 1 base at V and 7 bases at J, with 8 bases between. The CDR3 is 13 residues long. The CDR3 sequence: CASSIGAEQPQHF. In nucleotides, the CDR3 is TGTGCCAGTAGTATAGGGGCCGAACAGCCCCAGCATTTT.

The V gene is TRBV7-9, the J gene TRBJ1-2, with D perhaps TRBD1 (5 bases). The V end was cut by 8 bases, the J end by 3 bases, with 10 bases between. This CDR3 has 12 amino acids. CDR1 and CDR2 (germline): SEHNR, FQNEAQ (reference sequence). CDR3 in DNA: TGTGCCAGCCGGGGGGACGACTATGGCTACACCTTC. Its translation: CASRGDDYGYTF.

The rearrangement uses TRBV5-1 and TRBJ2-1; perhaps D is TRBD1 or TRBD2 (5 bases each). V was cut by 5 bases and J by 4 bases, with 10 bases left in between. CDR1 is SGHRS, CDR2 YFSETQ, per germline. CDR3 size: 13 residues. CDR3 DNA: TGCGCCAGCAGAGGGACCGAGTACAATGAGCAGTTCTTC. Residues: CASRGTEYNEQFF.

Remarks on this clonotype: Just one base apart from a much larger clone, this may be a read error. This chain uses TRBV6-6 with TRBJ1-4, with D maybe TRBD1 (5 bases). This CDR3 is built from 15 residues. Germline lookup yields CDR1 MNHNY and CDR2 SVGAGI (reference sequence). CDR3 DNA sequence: TGTGCCAGCACCTCTCGGGGGTTCGGGAATGAAGAACTGTTTTTT. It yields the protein CASTSRGFGNEELFF.

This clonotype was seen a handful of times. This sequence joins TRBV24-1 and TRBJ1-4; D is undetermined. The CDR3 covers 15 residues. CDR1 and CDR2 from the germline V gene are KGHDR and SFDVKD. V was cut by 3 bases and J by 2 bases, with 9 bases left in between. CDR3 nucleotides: TGTGCCACCAGTGATAACAAGGCCACTAATGAAAAACTGTTTTTT. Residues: CATSDNKATNEKLFF.